What follows are 29 T cell receptor beta chains derived from one specimen sequenced in a study of beta chain features in type 1 diabetes. The study, taken as a whole, reports: Type 1 diabetes patients showed a moderate but significant shortening of TCRB CDR3s in all four CD4+ subsets.

The antigens these receptors bind are not known. The sequenced template was cDNA made from the entire isolated RNA. Profiling relied on immunoSEQ multiplex PCR, and the TCRdb table lists in-frame clones only, not all of them. The repertoire holds some 170,000 clones, with roughly 63% as singletons. Sequencing was performed on naive CD4+ T cells from blood. These receptors were obtained from a man aged 30 to 45 with type 1 diabetes.

The chain has TRBV2 and TRBJ1-2; TRBD1 is a possible D gene (6 bases). V dropped 7 bases and J dropped 4 bases, with 13 bases sitting between them. There are 13 residues in the CDR3. Germline loops: CDR1 SNHLY, CDR2 FYNNEI. CDR3 sequence: CASTGEVGYGYTF. The CDR3 nucleotides are TGTGCCAGCACAGGGGAGGTCGGCTATGGCTACACCTTC.

The V gene is TRBV9, the J gene TRBJ1-3; no firm D call. This CDR3 spans 15 amino acids. Germline lookup yields CDR1 SGDLS and CDR2 YYNGEE. Trimming cost V 0 bases and J 2 bases, with 9 bases left between them. This CDR3 is CASSVVGTPGNTIYF. CDR3 DNA: TGTGCCAGCAGCGTAGTCGGCACGCCTGGAAACACCATATATTTT. Looking up the rest from reference TRBV9 and TRBJ1-3 gives the full variable domain: DSGVTQTPKHLITATGQRVTLRCSPRSGDLSVYWYQQSLDQGLQFLIQYYNGEERAKGNILERFSAQQFPDLHSELNLSSLELGDSALYFCASSVVGTPGNTIYFGEGSWLTVV.

The chain recombines TRBV6-6 with TRBJ2-5, with D unresolved. V lost 6 bases to trimming and J lost 5 bases, with 7 bases between them. Germline-derived CDR1 and CDR2 are MNHNY and SVGAGI (reference sequence). This CDR3 is 11 amino acids long. CDR3 DNA sequence: TGTGCCAGCAGGAGGTGGGAGACCCAGTACTTC. Its protein is CASRRWETQYF.

V gene TRBV11-2 combines with J gene TRBJ2-2; D call uncertain. CDR3 length: 12 residues. The V and J ends lost 4 bases and 1 base respectively, with 1 base between them. Germline V gives CDR1 SGHAT, CDR2 FQNNGV. CDR3 in amino acids: CASSWNTGELFF. The CDR3 nucleotides are TGTGCCAGCAGCTGGAACACCGGGGAGCTGTTTTTT.

The chain recombines TRBV6-5 with TRBJ2-5; D gene ambiguous. V was clipped by 2 bases and J by 4 bases, with 5 bases between them. Germline assignment: CDR1 MNHEY and CDR2 SVGAGI. This CDR3 has 12 amino acids. The CDR3 sequence is CASSYGTETQYF. The CDR3 DNA is TGTGCCAGCAGTTACGGAACAGAGACCCAGTACTTC.

The chain combines TRBV27 with TRBJ2-1; 8 bases are shared with TRBD1. The CDR3 is 14 amino acids. V dropped 3 bases and J dropped 7; count of bases not matched to a gene: 5. Germline CDR1 is MNHEY and CDR2 is SMNVEV (reference sequence). The CDR3 spells CASSLTGEGNEQFF. Here the CDR3 DNA reads TGTGCCAGCAGTTTGACAGGGGAAGGGAATGAGCAGTTCTTC.

The chain combines TRBV30 with TRBJ1-1, with D unresolved. The CDR3 covers 14 residues. V shed 4 bases and J shed 5 bases, with 17 bases lying between them. Germline CDR1 reads GTSNPN; CDR2 reads SVGIG (reference sequence). The DNA of the CDR3 is TGTGCCTGGACACAGACCCTAAAGGGAACTGAAGCTTTCTTT. It is translated as CAWTQTLKGTEAFF.

Details on this clone: One end of the junction varies from germline; a read error may be responsible. The V and J genes are TRBV28 and TRBJ2-1, with D unresolved. The germline gives CDR1 MDHEN, CDR2 SYDVKM. This CDR3 region has 12 residues. CDR3 sequence (DNA): TGTGCCAGCAGTTCCAGGATTACCCGGAGTATCTTC. Its translation is CASSSRITRSIF.

This chain links TRBV4-3 with TRBJ2-5, with D uncertain. The V end was cut by 0 bases, the J end by 4 bases, with 12 bases between. From germline, CDR1 is LGHNA and CDR2 YSLEER. The CDR3 length is 15 residues. In nucleotides, the CDR3 is TGCGCCAGCAGCCAAGATCTGGGCGGTGGAGAGACCCAGTACTTC. It codes for CASSQDLGGGETQYF.

The CDR3 DNA reads TGTGCCTGGAGTCGTAGCGGGGGTTGGCAAGAGACCCAGTACTTC. This translates into CAWSRSGGWQETQYF. The V and J genes are TRBV30 and TRBJ2-5; 9 nucleotides align to TRBD2. Trimming took 2 bases from V and 2 from J; bases not matched to a gene: 6. The CDR3 has 15 residues. Germline CDR1 and CDR2: GTSNPN and SVGIG (reference sequence).

The chain is built from TRBV29-1 and TRBJ1-2; 7 bases are a match to TRBD1. The CDR3 contains 13 residues. V trimming: 3 bases; J trimming: 1 base; junction bases outside the gene matches: 2. Germline-derived CDR1 and CDR2 are SQVTM and ANQGSEA. This CDR3 reads CSVDGTVNYGYTF. In nucleotides, the CDR3 is TGCAGCGTTGATGGGACAGTTAACTATGGCTACACCTTC.

The rearrangement joins TRBV2 to TRBJ1-1; D ambiguous. This CDR3 is 14 amino acids long. In germline, CDR1 is SNHLY, CDR2 FYNNEI. V was cut by 6 bases and J by 1 base, with 12 bases left in between. The CDR3: CASRSDRWNTEAFF. Written as DNA, the CDR3 is TGTGCCAGCAGATCGGACCGTTGGAACACTGAAGCTTTCTTT.

The chain couples TRBV2 to TRBJ1-2, with a tentative D call TRBD1 (5 bases). This CDR3 has 13 residues. CDR1 is SNHLY and CDR2 is FYNNEI in the germline V gene. Trimming removed 3 bases from V and 4 bases from J, with 9 bases in between. CDR3 protein: CASSDREAYGYTF. Written as DNA, the CDR3 is TGTGCCAGCAGTGACAGGGAGGCCTATGGCTACACCTTC.

This clone appeared a few times. The rearrangement links TRBV18 to TRBJ1-2; D possibly corresponds to TRBD1 (6 bases). The germline V and J ends were trimmed by 5 bases and 3 bases, with 10 bases remaining between them. CDR1 KGHSH and CDR2 LQKENI come from the germline V gene. The CDR3 totals 13 residues. CDR3 DNA: TGTGCCAGCTCAGCAAGGACAGACTATGGCTACACCTTC. Amino acids: CASSARTDYGYTF.

The chain combines TRBV9 with TRBJ2-3; a weak D match, TRBD1 (6 bases). Trimming took 3 bases from V and 2 from J, leaving 16 bases between them. The CDR3 loop spans 16 amino acids. The V gene's germline CDR1 is SGDLS and CDR2 YYNGEE. This CDR3 is CASSESDRLPTDTQYF. CDR3 coding DNA: TGTGCCAGCAGCGAGAGTGACAGGTTACCCACAGATACGCAGTATTTT.

This clone occurred a few times. The J gene is TRBJ2-5, the V gene TRBV28, with D possibly matching TRBD2 (5 bases). V was shortened by 2 bases and J by 7 bases, with 8 bases between the two germline ends. Germline-derived CDR1 and CDR2 are MDHEN and SYDVKM. The CDR3 is 12 amino acids. CDR3 nucleotide sequence: TGTGCCAGCAGTTTAGGGAGAGCGACCCAGTACTTC. It encodes CASSLGRATQYF.

This clone was observed a few times. This sequence joins TRBV29-1 and TRBJ2-3; perhaps TRBD2 as D (7 bases). The germline gives CDR1 SQVTM, CDR2 ANQGSEA. The CDR3 spans 13 residues. Trimming took 7 bases from V and 4 from J, leaving 15 bases between them. The CDR3 DNA is TGCAGCGCCCAGGGAGGGGGGCCAGATACGCAGTATTTT. It yields the protein CSAQGGGPDTQYF.

This chain links TRBV9 with TRBJ2-1; D is undetermined. Germline V gene data show CDR1 as SGDLS and CDR2 as YYNGEE. Deletions cut 4 bases from V and 1 base from J, with 12 bases between. This CDR3 is 15 amino acids long. CDR3 coding DNA: TGTGCCAGCAGCCCTCGCGAAGGGTCCTACAATGAGCAGTTCTTC. This gives the protein CASSPREGSYNEQFF.

The chain carries TRBV28 and TRBJ2-3; unclear D gene. This CDR3 comprises 12 residues. The V and J ends lost 6 bases and 6 bases respectively, with 10 bases between them. Germline lookup yields CDR1 MDHEN and CDR2 SYDVKM. CDR3 DNA sequence: TGTGCCAGCAGATCGGGCCGGGATACGCAGTATTTT. Encoded protein: CASRSGRDTQYF.

The V call is TRBV7-8, the J call TRBJ1-1; TRBD1 agrees at 7 bases. CDR1 and CDR2 from the germline V gene are SGHVS and FQNEAQ. V shed 5 bases, J shed 1 base, and the junction held 4 bases outside the gene matches. The CDR3 has 14 residues. The CDR3 DNA sequence: TGTGCCAGCAGCCGGGGACAGCAGAACACTGAAGCTTTCTTT. Its translation is CASSRGQQNTEAFF.

The chain is built from TRBV29-1 and TRBJ1-1, with 9 bases identical to TRBD1. The V gene's germline CDR1 is SQVTM and CDR2 ANQGSEA. V shed 3 bases, J shed 8 bases, and the junction held 4 bases outside the gene matches. There are 12 residues in the CDR3. The CDR3 region is CSVEGQGQEAFF. In DNA form, the CDR3 reads TGCAGCGTTGAGGGACAGGGCCAAGAAGCTTTCTTT.

This clone has just a few counts. V and J are TRBV6-6 and TRBJ2-7; D unclear. V lost 4 bases and J lost 7, with 8 bases in between. CDR3 length: 11 residues. CDR1 and CDR2 from the germline V gene are MNHNY and SVGAGI (reference sequence). CDR3 in amino acids: CASSSVREQYF. CDR3 DNA sequence: TGTGCCAGCAGTTCCGTCCGGGAGCAGTACTTC.

This clone was detected once. The gene calls are TRBV9 and TRBJ2-1; possibly TRBD1 for D (5 bases). CDR1 and CDR2 (germline): SGDLS, YYNGEE. Trimming pared 4 bases from V and 3 bases from J, leaving 8 bases between. The length of the CDR3 is 13 residues. This chain's CDR3 is CASSSDNYNEQFF. Here the CDR3 DNA reads TGTGCCAGCAGCTCGGACAACTACAATGAGCAGTTCTTC. Complete variable domain (other parts from reference TRBV9 and TRBJ2-1): DSGVTQTPKHLITATGQRVTLRCSPRSGDLSVYWYQQSLDQGLQFLIQYYNGEERAKGNILERFSAQQFPDLHSELNLSSLELGDSALYFCASSSDNYNEQFFGPGTRLTVL.

This clone was found a few times. V and J are TRBV7-2 and TRBJ2-3; 7 positions agree with TRBD1. Trimming at V came to 6 bases and at J to 2 bases, leaving 5 bases not matched to a gene. Germline values: CDR1 SGHTA, CDR2 FQGNSA. The CDR3 runs to 14 residues. CDR3: CASRWDRYTDTQYF. The DNA for the CDR3 is TGTGCCAGCAGATGGGACAGATACACAGATACGCAGTATTTT.

The rearrangement uses TRBV29-1 and TRBJ2-5, with D perhaps TRBD1 or TRBD2 (5 bases each). Trimming took 7 bases from V and 5 from J, leaving 20 bases between them. The CDR3 is made up of 14 amino acids. Germline values: CDR1 SQVTM, CDR2 ANQGSEA. The CDR3 DNA follows: TGCAGCGCCCCAAGGGACCCGTATCGGGAGACCCAGTACTTC. It is translated as CSAPRDPYRETQYF. Supplemented by reference TRBV29-1 and TRBJ2-5, the full variable domain reads SAVISQKPSRDICQRGTSLTIQCQVDSQVTMMFWYRQQPGQSLTLIATANQGSEATYESGFVIDKFPISRPNLTFSTLTVSNMSPEDSSIYLCSAPRDPYRETQYFGPGTRLLVL.

V gene TRBV10-3 combines with J gene TRBJ2-3; 9 positions match TRBD2. The CDR3 runs to 16 residues. With V trimmed by 4 bases and J by 1 base, 6 bases remained unmatched. Germline values: CDR1 ENHRY, CDR2 SYGVKD. The DNA for the CDR3 is TGTGCCATCAGTGGAACGACTAGCGGAGGCACAGATACGCAGTATTTT. Encoded protein: CAISGTTSGGTDTQYF.

This sequence joins TRBV29-1 and TRBJ2-7; D perhaps matches TRBD2 (6 bases). This CDR3 is 12 amino acids long. The V and J ends lost 2 bases and 5 bases respectively, with 10 bases between them. Germline lookup yields CDR1 SQVTM and CDR2 ANQGSEA. The CDR3 DNA reads as TGCAGCGTTGAAAGCGGGCCCAACGAGCAGTACTTC. Its protein is CSVESGPNEQYF.

The V call is TRBV6-6, the J call TRBJ2-5; D is uncertain. Germline values: CDR1 MNHNY, CDR2 SVGAGI (reference sequence). Trimming cost V 5 bases and J 0 bases, with 13 bases left between them. There are 15 residues in the CDR3. CDR3 coding DNA: TGTGCCAGCAGTCTCCGAGACTGGTACCAAGAGACCCAGTACTTC. This translates into CASSLRDWYQETQYF.

This clone was detected a few times. The chain employs TRBV9 and TRBJ2-5; the match to TRBD2 covers 11 bases. The germline V gene has CDR1 SGDLS and CDR2 YYNGEE. V lost 4 bases to trimming and J lost 7 bases; unmatched junction nucleotides: 12. This CDR3 has 16 amino acids. The CDR3 is CASSPQGLAGGPTQYF. The CDR3 bases are TGTGCCAGCAGCCCCCAAGGTCTAGCGGGGGGCCCGACCCAGTACTTC.